Following are 25 T cell receptor beta chains from one sample sequenced in a study of blood T cell repertoires in COVID-19. The data were produced by immunoSEQ multiplex PCR, yet TCRdb's version contains in-frame clones alone and is incomplete. The sample records 300,000 or so clones, over 70% being singletons. The sequenced sample consisted of peripheral blood. Source of these receptors: a woman aged 50 to 60 with acute or convalescent COVID-19.

This chain connects TRBV11-2 to TRBJ1-6, with D maybe TRBD1 (5 bases). Looked up from germline, CDR1 is SGHAT and CDR2 is FQNNGV. V lost 3 bases and J 10 bases, leaving 10 bases between the germline ends. The CDR3 runs to 13 residues. The CDR3 DNA sequence: TGTGCCAGCAGCTTCCAGGGAGGCTCACCCCTCCACTTT. It yields the protein CASSFQGGSPLHF.

V and J are TRBV7-2 and TRBJ2-3, with TRBD2 matching 8 bases. Trimming removed 5 bases from V and 4 bases from J; junction bases left unmatched: 5. CDR3 length: 14 residues. The germline V gene has CDR1 SGHTA and CDR2 FQGNSA. CDR3 coding DNA: TGTGCCAGCAGCGACCAAGCGGGGGCAGATACGCAGTATTTT. Its translation is CASSDQAGADTQYF.

The CDR3 DNA follows: TGCGCCAGCTCAGGGACATCGAACACTGAAGCTTTCTTT. Translation: CASSGTSNTEAFF. V usage is TRBV5-1 and J usage is TRBJ1-1, with D possibly matching TRBD1 (6 bases). V shed 7 bases and J shed 1 base, with 11 bases lying between them. The CDR3 sequence is 13 residues long. Germline CDR1 reads SGHRS; CDR2 reads YFSETQ.

The V call is TRBV19, the J call TRBJ1-1; 10 bases match TRBD1. The CDR3 loop spans 14 amino acids. J gave up 4 bases and V 4 bases, and 3 bases lay outside the gene matches. CDR1 LNHDA and CDR2 SQIVND come from the germline V gene (reference sequence). CDR3 in amino acids: CASSRGTGVTEAFF. CDR3 DNA sequence: TGTGCCAGTAGTAGGGGGACAGGGGTCACTGAAGCTTTCTTT.

The chain uses TRBV6-5 and TRBJ1-1, with 8 nucleotides matching TRBD1. Germline values: CDR1 MNHEY, CDR2 SVGAGI. Losses at the gene ends were 6 bases for V and 5 bases for J; bases not matched to a gene: 5. The CDR3 has 13 amino acids. In DNA form, the CDR3 reads TGTGCCAGCAGACGGACAGGGAATACTGAAGCTTTCTTT. Residues: CASRRTGNTEAFF.

This chain joins TRBV5-1 and TRBJ2-1; a possible D gene is TRBD2 (5 bases). The CDR3 has 14 amino acids. Germline CDR1 is SGHRS and CDR2 is YFSETQ. Trimming left V 4 bases short and J 3 bases short, with 11 bases between. The CDR3 coding sequence is TGCGCCAGCAGCCTGAAAAGCGGCTACAATGAGCAGTTCTTC. It codes for CASSLKSGYNEQFF.

The chain carries TRBV5-4 and TRBJ1-1, with D possibly matching TRBD1 (6 bases). The germline gives CDR1 SGHNT, CDR2 YYREEE (reference sequence). This CDR3 is 14 amino acids long. With 4 bases removed from V and 3 bases from J, the gap between germline ends came to 13 bases. The CDR3 loop is CASSVQGIDTEAFF. The CDR3 nucleotides read TGTGCCAGCAGCGTACAGGGAATCGACACTGAAGCTTTCTTT.

The V gene is TRBV2, the J gene TRBJ2-2, with D possibly being TRBD2 (6 bases). The CDR3 sequence is 14 residues long. Germline loops: CDR1 SNHLY, CDR2 FYNNEI. V lost 6 bases to trimming and J lost 1 base, with 9 bases between them. Here the CDR3 reads CASRVSGNTGELFF. The CDR3 DNA sequence: TGTGCCAGCAGAGTTAGCGGGAACACCGGGGAGCTGTTTTTT.

J is TRBJ2-3 and V is TRBV7-2, with D perhaps TRBD1 (6 bases). V lost 5 bases and J 2 bases, leaving 14 bases between the germline ends. Germline CDR1 SGHTA, CDR2 FQGNSA. This CDR3 comprises 15 residues. The CDR3 loop reads CASSPQGRYTDTQYF. The CDR3, as DNA: TGTGCCAGCAGCCCCCAGGGGCGATACACAGATACGCAGTATTTT. Using reference TRBV7-2 and TRBJ2-3 for the parts outside the CDR3, the full variable domain is GAGVSQSPSNKVTEKGKDVELRCDPISGHTALYWYRQSLGQGLEFLIYFQGNSAPDKSGLPSDRFSAERTGGSVSTLTIQRTQQEDSAVYLCASSPQGRYTDTQYFGPGTRLTVL.

This clone was seen only once. The V and J genes are TRBV7-9 and TRBJ2-2, with a possible D match to TRBD1 (5 bases). Germline V CDR1 and CDR2: SEHNR, FQNEAQ (reference sequence). V lost 5 bases and J 2 bases, leaving 12 bases between the germline ends. The CDR3 totals 15 residues. DNA of the CDR3: TGTGCCAGCAGCACCACCGACAGAAACACCGGGGAGCTGTTTTTT. Protein: CASSTTDRNTGELFF.

This clone was seen once. V usage is TRBV9 and J usage is TRBJ2-2, with 8 bases fitting TRBD2. V lost 0 bases to trimming and J lost 3 bases; unmatched junction nucleotides: 4. Germline V gives CDR1 SGDLS, CDR2 YYNGEE. The CDR3 sequence is 16 residues long. This CDR3 reads CASSVAGGQYTGELFF. CDR3 DNA sequence: TGTGCCAGCAGCGTAGCGGGGGGGCAATACACCGGGGAGCTGTTTTTT.

The chain couples TRBV19 to TRBJ1-1; D is undetermined. V gave up 1 base and J gave up 3 bases, with 15 bases separating them. CDR3 length: 16 amino acids. Germline CDR1 and CDR2: LNHDA and SQIVND (reference sequence). CDR3 residues: CASSIGVGGADTEAFF. In nucleotides, the CDR3 is TGTGCCAGTAGTATAGGGGTTGGAGGTGCGGACACTGAAGCTTTCTTT.

CDR3 protein: CASSETGHPGLAGAVRYEQYF. The CDR3 nucleotides read TGTGCCAGCAGCGAAACGGGACATCCGGGACTAGCGGGAGCTGTGAGGTACGAGCAGTACTTC. This sequence joins TRBV21-1 and TRBJ2-7; the table names TRBD2, a call not compared with the DNA. TRBV21-1 is flagged as a pseudogene. The CDR3 is 21 residues long.

The V gene is TRBV15, the J gene TRBJ2-5; possibly TRBD1 for D (5 bases). Between the trimmed V and J ends, which lost 0 bases and 2 bases, there was a span of 10 bases. The germline gives CDR1 LNHNV, CDR2 YYDKDF (reference sequence). This CDR3 is built from 15 residues. Here the CDR3 reads CATSRDVTAQETQYF. CDR3 nucleotides: TGTGCCACCAGCAGAGATGTGACAGCTCAAGAGACCCAGTACTTC.

The genes are TRBV5-6 and TRBJ2-3; tentative D call: TRBD1 (6 bases). Germline CDR1 is SGHDT and CDR2 is YYEEEE. The CDR3 totals 16 residues. V lost 0 bases and J 0 bases, leaving 11 bases between the germline ends. The chain's CDR3 is CASSLGLQGSTDTQYF. The CDR3 region has the DNA TGTGCCAGCAGCTTGGGGTTACAGGGTAGCACAGATACGCAGTATTTT. The whole variable domain, remainder taken from reference TRBV5-6 and TRBJ2-3, is DAGVTQSPTHLIKTRGQQVTLRCSPKSGHDTVSWYQQALGQGPQFIFQYYEEEERQRGNFPDRFSGHQFPNYSSELNVNALLLGDSALYLCASSLGLQGSTDTQYFGPGTRLTVL.

A few counts support this clone. The chain links TRBV28 to TRBJ2-1, with 10 bases that match TRBD2. With V trimmed by 1 base and J by 0 bases, 15 bases remained unmatched. Looked up from germline, CDR1 is MDHEN and CDR2 is SYDVKM. This CDR3 contains 21 residues. This CDR3 reads CASSLSVLTAGLADSYNEQFF. CDR3 nucleotide sequence: TGTGCCAGCAGTTTATCTGTCCTGACGGCAGGACTAGCGGACTCCTACAATGAGCAGTTCTTC.

This clone was counted ten times or more. The chain recombines TRBV3-1 (or the pseudogene TRBV3-2) with TRBJ1-2, with a possible D match to TRBD1 (6 bases). The germline CDR1 and CDR2 sequences are LGHDT and YNNKEL (reference sequence). This CDR3 has 15 residues. Trimming stripped 2 bases from V and 4 bases from J, with 14 bases between. In DNA form, the CDR3 reads TGTGCCAGCAGCCAATTCCCAGGGGCCGCCTATGGCTACACCTTC. Its translation is CASSQFPGAAYGYTF.

A few counts support this clone. The chain employs TRBV10-3 and TRBJ1-2, with TRBD1 matching over 7 bases. This CDR3 has 14 amino acids. V was pared by 6 bases and J by 5 bases, with 9 bases of the junction left unmatched. The germline V gene has CDR1 ENHRY and CDR2 SYGVKD. This chain's CDR3 is CAISGDSRSYGYTF. In nucleotides, the CDR3 is TGTGCCATCAGCGGGGACAGTCGCTCGTATGGCTACACCTTC.

The chain links TRBV19 to TRBJ1-6; D gene ambiguous. The CDR3 totals 16 residues. Deletions cut 5 bases from V and 0 bases from J, with 11 bases between. Per the germline V gene, CDR1 is LNHDA and CDR2 is SQIVND (reference sequence). This chain's CDR3 is CASSFRHDSYNSPLHF. The CDR3 coding sequence is TGTGCCAGTAGTTTCCGACACGACTCCTATAATTCACCCCTCCACTTT.

V usage is TRBV6-5 and J usage is TRBJ1-1; 7 positions match TRBD1. CDR3 size: 14 residues. The ends lost 4 bases at V and 3 bases at J; junction bases unmatched: 5. Germline CDR1 is MNHEY and CDR2 is SVGAGI. The CDR3 bases are TGTGCCAGCAGTTCTGACAGGGCGGACACTGAAGCTTTCTTT. Translating gives CASSSDRADTEAFF.

This chain uses TRBV11-3 with TRBJ1-3, with a tentative D call TRBD1 (6 bases). CDR3 length: 16 residues. Deletions cut 7 bases from V and 0 bases from J, with 16 bases between. Germline-derived CDR1 and CDR2 are SGHNT and YENEEA. CDR3 amino acids: CASTRGGSASGNTIYF. CDR3 nucleotide sequence: TGTGCCAGCACCCGGGGGGGCTCTGCCTCTGGAAACACCATATATTTT.

The V and J genes are TRBV2 and TRBJ1-3; D gene ambiguous. The germline V and J ends were trimmed by 3 bases and 0 bases, with 12 bases remaining between them. CDR3 length: 16 residues. Germline V CDR1 and CDR2: SNHLY, FYNNEI. The CDR3 protein is CASSEEFLSSGNTIYF. The DNA for the CDR3 is TGTGCCAGCAGTGAGGAGTTTCTTAGCTCTGGAAACACCATATATTTT.

The chain has TRBV3-1 (or the pseudogene TRBV3-2) and TRBJ2-7; weak D call: TRBD2 (5 bases). The CDR3 is made up of 12 amino acids. CDR1 is LGHDT and CDR2 is YNNKEL in the germline V gene (reference sequence). V dropped 5 bases and J dropped 6 bases, with 11 bases sitting between them. In DNA, the CDR3 is TGTGCCAGCAGCTCTGGTGGAGGCGAGCAGTACTTC. Translating it yields CASSSGGGEQYF.

The chain combines TRBV11-2 with TRBJ1-2, with D tentatively TRBD1 (6 bases). CDR1 is SGHAT, CDR2 FQNNGV, per germline. With 4 bases removed from V and 6 bases from J, the gap between germline ends came to 18 bases. The CDR3 totals 15 residues. Here the CDR3 DNA reads TGTGCCAGCAGCTCCTTGAGGGGCAGGGGAGATGGCTACACCTTC. This gives the protein CASSSLRGRGDGYTF.

Only one count was recorded for this clone. V usage is TRBV29-1 and J usage is TRBJ2-7; tentatively, D is TRBD2 (6 bases). From germline, CDR1 is SQVTM and CDR2 ANQGSEA. The CDR3 sequence is 14 residues long. V was clipped by 4 bases and J by 0 bases, with 13 bases between them. In DNA form, the CDR3 reads TGCAGCGTTGTCTTCCCTAGCGACTCCTACGAGCAGTACTTC. It specifies CSVVFPSDSYEQYF.